The 7 T cell receptor beta chains listed next were all sequenced from one sample in a study of T cells in localized non-small cell lung cancer. Clones were read by immunoSEQ multiplex PCR, and TCRdb kept only the in-frame ones, dropping some. Of about 24,000 clones listed, approximately 88% are singletons. The sample in question was peripheral blood mononuclear cells, obtained before any cancer treatment. The receptors derive from a woman aged 35-70 years with stage III lung adenocarcinoma.

The J gene is TRBJ2-2, the V gene TRBV30; D may correspond to TRBD1 or TRBD2 (6 bases each). The ends were cut back, 0 bases at V and 6 bases at J, with 11 bases in the middle. Germline CDR1 reads GTSNPN; CDR2 reads SVGIG (reference sequence). This CDR3 comprises 14 residues. The CDR3 sequence: CAWSVGGHAGELFF. The CDR3 nucleotides read TGTGCCTGGAGTGTAGGGGGGCATGCCGGGGAGCTGTTTTTT.

The V call is TRBV19, the J call TRBJ2-2; D possibly corresponds to TRBD2 (5 bases). With 7 bases removed from V and 1 base from J, the gap between germline ends came to 16 bases. Germline CDR1 LNHDA, CDR2 SQIVND (reference sequence). The CDR3 spans 16 residues. CDR3 in DNA: TGTGCCAGTACCACATGGGTGGCGGGGAACACCGGGGAGCTGTTTTTT. Amino acid sequence: CASTTWVAGNTGELFF.

The chain carries TRBV27 and TRBJ2-1; D not certain. V was clipped by 3 bases and J by 3 bases, with 12 bases between them. This CDR3 comprises 15 residues. Germline-derived CDR1 and CDR2 are MNHEY and SMNVEV (reference sequence). As DNA, the CDR3 is TGTGCCAGCAGTTTCCTTCAGACTGGCTACAATGAGCAGTTCTTC. Translating it yields CASSFLQTGYNEQFF.

The chain is built from TRBV6-6 and TRBJ1-5; tentatively, D is TRBD1 (6 bases). This CDR3 is 16 amino acids long. Germline lookup yields CDR1 MNHNY and CDR2 SVGAGI (reference sequence). Trimming left V 6 bases short and J 1 base short, with 16 bases between. CDR3 residues: CASRTSRGGSNQPQHF. CDR3 DNA sequence: TGTGCCAGCAGAACTTCCAGGGGCGGCAGCAATCAGCCCCAGCATTTT.

This chain links TRBV7-2 with TRBJ2-5, with a possible D match to TRBD2 (6 bases). CDR1 is SGHTA and CDR2 is FQGNSA in the germline V gene. The CDR3 is made up of 14 amino acids. Trimming took 5 bases from V and 4 from J, leaving 14 bases between them. The CDR3 sequence is CASSKTRSRETQYF. The CDR3 DNA reads TGTGCCAGCAGCAAGACTAGGTCAAGAGAGACCCAGTACTTC.

The rearrangement links TRBV2 to TRBJ2-1; D call uncertain. The CDR3 sequence is 11 residues long. Germline V lookup: CDR1 SNHLY, CDR2 FYNNEI. The germline V and J ends were trimmed by 2 bases and 8 bases, with 4 bases remaining between them. The DNA of the CDR3 is TGTGCCAGCAGTGAAAGTTATGAGCAGTTCTTC. Its translation: CASSESYEQFF.

The J gene is TRBJ1-3, the V gene TRBV14; D is undetermined. Germline CDR1 is SGHDN and CDR2 is FVKESK. The CDR3 runs 14 residues. The V end was cut by 3 bases, the J end by 7 bases, with 13 bases between. In nucleotides, the CDR3 is TGTGCCAGCAGCCACCGGGCCTCGAGGAACACCATATATTTT. This encodes CASSHRASRNTIYF.